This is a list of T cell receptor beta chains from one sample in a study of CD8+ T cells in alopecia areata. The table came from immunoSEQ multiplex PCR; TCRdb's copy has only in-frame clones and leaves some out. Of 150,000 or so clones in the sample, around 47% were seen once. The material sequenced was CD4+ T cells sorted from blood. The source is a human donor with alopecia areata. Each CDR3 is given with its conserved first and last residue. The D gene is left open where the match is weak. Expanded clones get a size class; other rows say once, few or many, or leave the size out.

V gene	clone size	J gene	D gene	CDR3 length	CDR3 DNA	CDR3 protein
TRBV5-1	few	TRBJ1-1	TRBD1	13	TGCGCCAGCAGCCCATCGGACAGGGTGTCCGCTTTCTTT	CASSPSDRVSAFF
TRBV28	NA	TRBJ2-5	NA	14	TGTGCCAGCAGTGGGGGAATCTCTCGGGAGACCCAGTACTTC	CASSGGISRETQYF
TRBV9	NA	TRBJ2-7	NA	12	TGTGCCAGCAGCAAGACAGGCTACGAGCAGTACTTC	CASSKTGYEQYF
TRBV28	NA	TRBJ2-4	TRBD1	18	TGTGCCAGCACCAGGACAGGGTCGATAGGGGGTATGAAAAACATTCAGTACTTC	CASTRTGSIGGMKNIQYF
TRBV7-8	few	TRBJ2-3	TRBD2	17	TGTGCCAGCAGCTTAGGAGTGTTACTAGCGGGGTCAGATACGCAGTATTTT	CASSLGVLLAGSDTQYF
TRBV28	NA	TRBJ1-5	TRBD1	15	TGTGCCAGCAGCCGACAGGGAGAAAGGAATCAGCCCCAGCATTTT	CASSRQGERNQPQHF
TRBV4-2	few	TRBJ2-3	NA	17	TGTGCCAGCAGCCAAGAACGTACCGGGAGTGGCACAGATACGCAGTATTTT	CASSQERTGSGTDTQYF
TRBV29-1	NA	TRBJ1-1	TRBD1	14	TGCAGCGTTCGGGGACAGGGGGCTGGGACTGAAGCTTTCTTT	CSVRGQGAGTEAFF
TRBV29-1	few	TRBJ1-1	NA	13	TGCAGCGTTGCTGAGCAGGAGAACACTGAAGCTTTCTTT	CSVAEQENTEAFF
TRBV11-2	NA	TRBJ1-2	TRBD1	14	TGTGCCAGCAGCTTCGACAGGGCAAACTATGGCTACACCTTC	CASSFDRANYGYTF
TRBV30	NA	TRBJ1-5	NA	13	TGTGCCTGGAGGGGAGGGAGCCATCAGCCCCAGCATTTT	CAWRGGSHQPQHF